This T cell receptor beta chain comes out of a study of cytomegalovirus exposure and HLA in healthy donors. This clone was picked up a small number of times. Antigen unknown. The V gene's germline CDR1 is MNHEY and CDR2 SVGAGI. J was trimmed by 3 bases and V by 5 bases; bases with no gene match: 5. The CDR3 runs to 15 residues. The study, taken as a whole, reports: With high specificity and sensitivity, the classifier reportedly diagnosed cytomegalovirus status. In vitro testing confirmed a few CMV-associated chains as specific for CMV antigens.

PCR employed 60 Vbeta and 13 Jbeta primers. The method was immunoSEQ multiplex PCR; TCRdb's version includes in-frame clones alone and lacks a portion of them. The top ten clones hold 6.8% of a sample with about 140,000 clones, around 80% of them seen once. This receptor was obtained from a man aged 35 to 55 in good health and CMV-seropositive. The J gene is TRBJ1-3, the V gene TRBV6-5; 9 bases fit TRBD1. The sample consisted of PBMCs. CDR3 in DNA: TGTGCCAGCAGTAACGACAGGGGGAATGGAAACACCATATATTTT. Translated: CASSNDRGNGNTIYF.